This is a list of T cell receptor beta chains from one sample in a study of blood T cell repertoires in COVID-19. Profiling relied on immunoSEQ multiplex PCR, and the TCRdb table lists in-frame clones only, not all of them. The sample records approximately 330,000 clones, roughly 87% being singletons. Sequenced: peripheral blood. These receptors were taken from a man between 25 and 39 years old with COVID-19, enrolled during active disease. Each CDR3 is given with its conserved first and last residue. Each record gives: V gene, CDR3 protein.

v_gene: TRBV27
CDR3aa: CASSLLGDTGELFF

v_gene: TRBV19
CDR3aa: CASSGPTGLLSYEQYF

v_gene: TRBV19
CDR3aa: CASSSGTSGRFYEQYF

v_gene: TRBV28
CDR3aa: CASSLVMTGSSSYEQYF

v_gene: TRBV28
CDR3aa: CASSLVGTLINEQFF

v_gene: TRBV27
CDR3aa: CASRPLFRDRGNGYTF

v_gene: TRBV5-6
CDR3aa: CASSLIRGEIGNTIYF

v_gene: TRBV4-3
CDR3aa: CASSQGPYNEQFF

v_gene: TRBV4-2
CDR3aa: CASSQVTGLGNTEAFF

v_gene: TRBV5-8
CDR3aa: CASSLNGGEAYEQYF

v_gene: TRBV7-2
CDR3aa: CASSLVATSYNEQFF

v_gene: TRBV15
CDR3aa: CATSRPAQGQVVGNTIYF

v_gene: TRBV4-2
CDR3aa: CASTKGAEYGYTF

v_gene: TRBV5-4
CDR3aa: CASSSAGALSPLHF

v_gene: TRBV7-2
CDR3aa: CASSARGDSPLHF

v_gene: TRBV11-2
CDR3aa: CASSLDRGVGYGYTF

v_gene: TRBV6-5
CDR3aa: CASSSRDSNQPQHF

v_gene: TRBV9
CDR3aa: CASSVGAFSYNEQFF

v_gene: TRBV7-2
CDR3aa: CASSPTRGQAINYNEQFF

v_gene: TRBV6-1
CDR3aa: CASSGPGTSGQETQYF

v_gene: TRBV19
CDR3aa: CASSIAFGGNQPQHF

v_gene: TRBV19
CDR3aa: CASSPGQGAEAFF

v_gene: TRBV7-2
CDR3aa: CASSLYPSGPIYNEQFF

v_gene: TRBV7-9
CDR3aa: CASRPTSTGITGELFF

v_gene: TRBV7-9
CDR3aa: CASSSGQFYEQYF

v_gene: TRBV5-1
CDR3aa: CASTPRAGQETQYF

v_gene: TRBV12-3/TRBV12-4
CDR3aa: CASSLESPPQYF

v_gene: TRBV9
CDR3aa: CASSPSTRIGTGELFF

v_gene: TRBV27
CDR3aa: CASSPGQGRGYTF

v_gene: TRBV27
CDR3aa: CASMRGYNSPLHF

v_gene: TRBV18
CDR3aa: CASSPGLNNEQFF

v_gene: TRBV23-1
CDR3aa: CASSHHSTALPYEQYF

v_gene: TRBV6-5
CDR3aa: CASQWTVEGGNEQFF

v_gene: TRBV7-2
CDR3aa: CASSLARDSYEQYF

v_gene: TRBV10-2
CDR3aa: CASSAYYPPETDTQYF

v_gene: TRBV7-9
CDR3aa: CASSLGERTEAFF

v_gene: TRBV3-1/TRBV3-2
CDR3aa: CASRLAGGYNEQFF

v_gene: TRBV7-9
CDR3aa: CASIGKGLVRNTEAFF

v_gene: TRBV3-1/TRBV3-2
CDR3aa: CASSQESSRLQETQYF

v_gene: TRBV3-1/TRBV3-2
CDR3aa: CASSQKNRGYTDTQYF

v_gene: TRBV7-3
CDR3aa: CASSSGTGTSYEQYF

v_gene: TRBV9
CDR3aa: CASSVGARQGVGETQYF

v_gene: TRBV7-3
CDR3aa: CASSPGQLRTDTQYF

v_gene: TRBV19
CDR3aa: CASSITSGAAGELFF

v_gene: TRBV7-2
CDR3aa: CASTAGRHSYEQYF

v_gene: TRBV18
CDR3aa: CASSSGQEDGYTF

v_gene: TRBV5-1
CDR3aa: CASSSGTGVYEQYF

v_gene: TRBV11-3
CDR3aa: CASSPTWTGSNTGELFF

v_gene: TRBV18
CDR3aa: CASSPLGGSCATTGNTIYF

v_gene: TRBV4-3
CDR3aa: CASSQGRSSYNEQFF